This T cell receptor (beta chain) was obtained from a study of CD8+ T cells in alopecia areata. The study's findings and limits: Across lesional scalp, and particularly alopecia totalis/universalis, clonality surpassed that of normal scalp.

Stated treatment: oral pan-JAK inhibitor, 5-10 mg twice daily. RNA was extracted and reverse transcribed into cDNA as the sequencing template. This table comes from immunoSEQ multiplex PCR, and its TCRdb copy is limited to in-frame clones, with some not included. This sample has approximately 220,000 clones, with roughly two fifths found just once. This clone was counted a few times. Its target is unknown. The CDR3 is 14 amino acids. The germline CDR1 and CDR2 sequences are MNHEY and SVGAGI. V lost 6 bases, J lost 7 bases, and 15 bases lay in between. The input for sequencing was CD4+ T cells sorted from blood, taken between weeks 30 and 35, from a patient treated with tofacitinib. This clonotype was sampled from a human donor with alopecia areata. V usage is TRBV6-5 and J usage is TRBJ2-2; D could derive from TRBD1 or TRBD2 (5 bases each). CDR3 sequence reads: CASRPGTAGGELFF. The CDR3 nucleotides read TGTGCCAGCAGACCCGGGACCGCTGGCGGGGAGCTGTTTTTT.